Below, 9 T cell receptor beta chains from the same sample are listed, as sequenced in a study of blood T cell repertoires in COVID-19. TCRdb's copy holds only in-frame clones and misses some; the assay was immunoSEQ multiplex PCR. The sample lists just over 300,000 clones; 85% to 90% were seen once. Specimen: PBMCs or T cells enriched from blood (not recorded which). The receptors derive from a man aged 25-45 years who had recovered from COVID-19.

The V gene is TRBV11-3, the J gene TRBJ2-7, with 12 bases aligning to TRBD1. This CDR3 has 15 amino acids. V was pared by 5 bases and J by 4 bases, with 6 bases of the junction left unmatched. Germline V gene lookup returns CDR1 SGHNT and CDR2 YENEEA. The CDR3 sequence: CASSPRDRGLYEQYF. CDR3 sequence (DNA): TGTGCCAGCAGCCCCAGGGACAGGGGGCTGTACGAGCAGTACTTC.

DNA for the CDR3: TGTGCCTGGAGTGGATGGACATCGGGGGGCTATGGCTACACCTTC. The encoded protein is CAWSGWTSGGYGYTF. This chain links TRBV30 with TRBJ1-2; D may be TRBD1 (5 bases). The CDR3 sequence is 15 residues long. V lost 1 base and J 4 bases, leaving 16 bases between the germline ends. Germline-derived CDR1 and CDR2 are GTSNPN and SVGIG (reference sequence).

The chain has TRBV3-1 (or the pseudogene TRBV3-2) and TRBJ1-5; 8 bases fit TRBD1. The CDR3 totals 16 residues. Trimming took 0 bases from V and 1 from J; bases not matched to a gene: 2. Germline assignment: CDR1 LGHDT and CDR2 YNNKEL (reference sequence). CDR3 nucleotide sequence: TGTGCCAGCAGCCAAGATTCAGGGGGCAGCAATCAGCCCCAGCATTTT. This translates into CASSQDSGGSNQPQHF.

The CDR3 is CASSRPGTGSYEQYF. CDR3 coding DNA: TGTGCCAGCAGTCGCCCGGGGACAGGGTCCTACGAGCAGTACTTC. The chain combines TRBV27 with TRBJ2-7; the match to TRBD1 covers 9 bases. Per the germline V gene, CDR1 is MNHEY and CDR2 is SMNVEV (reference sequence). The CDR3 sequence is 15 residues long. Losses at the gene ends were 5 bases for V and 1 base for J; bases not matched to a gene: 6.

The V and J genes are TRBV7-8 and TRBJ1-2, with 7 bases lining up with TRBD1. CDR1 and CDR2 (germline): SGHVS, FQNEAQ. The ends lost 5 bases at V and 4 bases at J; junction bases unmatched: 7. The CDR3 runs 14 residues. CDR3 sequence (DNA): TGTGCCAGCAGCACACAGGGGCTCGGCTATGGCTACACCTTC. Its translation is CASSTQGLGYGYTF.

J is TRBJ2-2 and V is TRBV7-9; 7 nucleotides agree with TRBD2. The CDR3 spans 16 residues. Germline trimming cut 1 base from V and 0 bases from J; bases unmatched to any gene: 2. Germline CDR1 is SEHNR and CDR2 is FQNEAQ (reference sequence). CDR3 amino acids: CASSLGRGANTGELFF. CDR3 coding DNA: TGTGCCAGCAGCTTAGGCCGGGGGGCGAACACCGGGGAGCTGTTTTTT.

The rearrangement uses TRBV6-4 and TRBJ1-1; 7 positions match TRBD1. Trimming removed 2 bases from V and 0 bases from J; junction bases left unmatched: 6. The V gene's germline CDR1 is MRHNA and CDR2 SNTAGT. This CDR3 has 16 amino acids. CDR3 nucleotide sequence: TGTGCCAGCAGTGACGCGCCGACAGGGATGAACACTGAAGCTTTCTTT. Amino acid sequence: CASSDAPTGMNTEAFF.

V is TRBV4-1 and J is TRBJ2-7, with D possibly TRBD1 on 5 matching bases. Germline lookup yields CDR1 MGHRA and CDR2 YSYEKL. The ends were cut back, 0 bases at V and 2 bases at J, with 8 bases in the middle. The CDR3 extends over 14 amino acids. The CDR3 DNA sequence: TGCGCCAGCAGCCAAGATCAGGGCCCCTACGAGCAGTACTTC. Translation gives CASSQDQGPYEQYF.

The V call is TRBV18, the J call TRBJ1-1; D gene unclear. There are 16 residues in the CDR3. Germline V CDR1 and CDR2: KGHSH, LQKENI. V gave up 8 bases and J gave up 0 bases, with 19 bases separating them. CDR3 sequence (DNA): TGTGCCAGCGTCGGTCCCCGGGGAGGCATGAACACTGAAGCTTTCTTT. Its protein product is CASVGPRGGMNTEAFF.